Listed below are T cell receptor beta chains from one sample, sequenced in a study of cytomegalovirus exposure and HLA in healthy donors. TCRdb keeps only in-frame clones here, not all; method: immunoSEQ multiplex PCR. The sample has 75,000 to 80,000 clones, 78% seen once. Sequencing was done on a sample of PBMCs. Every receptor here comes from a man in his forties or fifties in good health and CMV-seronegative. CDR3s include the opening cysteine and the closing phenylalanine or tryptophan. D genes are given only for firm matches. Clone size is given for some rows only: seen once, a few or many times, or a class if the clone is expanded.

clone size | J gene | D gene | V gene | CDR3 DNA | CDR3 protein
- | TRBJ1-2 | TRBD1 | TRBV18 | TGTGCCAGCTCACCTCAGGGGGATGACGGTGGCTACACCTTC | CASSPQGDDGGYTF
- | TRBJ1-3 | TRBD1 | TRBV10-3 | TGTGCCATCAACACAGGGGATGGAAACACCATATATTTT | CAINTGDGNTIYF
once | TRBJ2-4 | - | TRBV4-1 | TGCGCCAGCAGCCAACCGGCTAGGGGAGCCAAAAACATTCAGTACTTC | CASSQPARGAKNIQYF
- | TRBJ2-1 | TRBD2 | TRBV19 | TGTGCCAGTATGACTGGCAGACTAGCGGGAGGCCTCAATGAGCAGTTCTTC | CASMTGRLAGGLNEQFF
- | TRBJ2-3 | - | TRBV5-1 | TGCGCCAGCAGCTTGGGACAGCCCTCTAGCACAGATACGCAGTATTTT | CASSLGQPSSTDTQYF
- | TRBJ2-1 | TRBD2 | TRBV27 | TGTGCCAGCAGGTATCTTAGCGGGTCCTACAATGAGCAGTTCTTC | CASRYLSGSYNEQFF
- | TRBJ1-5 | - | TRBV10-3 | TGTGCCGCCAGGGAGGGCACCGGCCAGCCCCAGCATTTT | CAAREGTGQPQHF
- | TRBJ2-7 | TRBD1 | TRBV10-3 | TGTGCCATCAGTGAGTCAGGGGGCCGGACTTACGAGCAGTACTTC | CAISESGGRTYEQYF
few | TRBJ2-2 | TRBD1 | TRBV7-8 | TGTGCCAGCATGCTACCCCCGGGACAGCCGAACACCGGGGAGCTGTTTTTT | CASMLPPGQPNTGELFF
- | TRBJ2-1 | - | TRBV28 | TGTGCCAGCAGGCAGGGGCAGGCCGGTGTGAATGAGCAGTTCTTC | CASRQGQAGVNEQFF
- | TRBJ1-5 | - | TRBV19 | TGTGCCAGTAGTTCGGGGGTACGCCGTCAGCCCCAGCATTTT | CASSSGVRRQPQHF
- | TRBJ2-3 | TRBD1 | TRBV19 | TGTGCCAGTAGTACTACAGGGGCGCGAGATACGCAGTATTTT | CASSTTGARDTQYF
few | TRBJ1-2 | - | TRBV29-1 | TGCAGCGCAGGCCAGGGTCGTTCGTATGGCTACACCTTC | CSAGQGRSYGYTF
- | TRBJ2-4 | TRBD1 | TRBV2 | TGTGCCAGCAGGGATACCGGGACAGGGGTATACATTCAGTACTTC | CASRDTGTGVYIQYF
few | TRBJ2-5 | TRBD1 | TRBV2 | TGTGCCAGCACGGCAGGGGGTTTAGAGACCCAGTACTTC | CASTAGGLETQYF
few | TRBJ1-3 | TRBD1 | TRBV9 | TGTGCCAGCAGCGTAGAGGGAGGGGGGACAGGGGTCTCTGGAAACACCATATATTTT | CASSVEGGGTGVSGNTIYF
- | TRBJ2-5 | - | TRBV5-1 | TGCGCCAGCAGCCCAGGGGACTATTCACAAGAGACCCAGTACTTC | CASSPGDYSQETQYF
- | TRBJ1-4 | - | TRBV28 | TGTGCCAGCAATGATAAGGCACAGGACCGGCTAAGGAGGGAACTGTTTTTT | CASNDKAQDRLRRELFF
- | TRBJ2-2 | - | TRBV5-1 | TGCGCCAGCAGCGCGACAGCTCGCGGGGAGCTGTTTTTT | CASSATARGELFF
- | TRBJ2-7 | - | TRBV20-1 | TGCAGTGCGTCCCCGGGCTACGAGCAGTACTTC | CSASPGYEQYF
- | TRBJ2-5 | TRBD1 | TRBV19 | TGTGCCAGTAGTCCCGGGACAGGGCCTCAAGAGACCCAGTACTTC | CASSPGTGPQETQYF
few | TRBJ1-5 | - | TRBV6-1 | TGTGCCAGCAGTGGAGGGAAAATAGATCAGCCCCAGCATTTT | CASSGGKIDQPQHF
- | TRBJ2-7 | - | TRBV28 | TGTGCCAGCAGTTTCCCAGTATTTTCCGGGAACTACGAGCAGTACTTC | CASSFPVFSGNYEQYF
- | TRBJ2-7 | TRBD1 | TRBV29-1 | TGCAGCGTCAGGACAGGGGCCGTCCTCGAGCAGTACTTC | CSVRTGAVLEQYF
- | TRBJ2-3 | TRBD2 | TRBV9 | TGTGCCAGCAGCATCGGACTAGCGGGAGGAGGAGATACGCAGTATTTT | CASSIGLAGGGDTQYF
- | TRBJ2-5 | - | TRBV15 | TGTGCCACCAGCCAGGGAAAGGCTCAAGAGACCCAGTACTTC | CATSQGKAQETQYF
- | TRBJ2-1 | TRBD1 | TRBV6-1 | TGTGCCAGCAGTGGGACCGGGACAGGGATGGGTGAGCAGTTCTTC | CASSGTGTGMGEQFF
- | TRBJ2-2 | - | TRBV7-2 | TGTGCCAGCAGCTTGAACCAGGGGAACACCGGGGAGCTGTTTTTT | CASSLNQGNTGELFF
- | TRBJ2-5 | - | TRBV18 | TGTGCCAGCTCACGGAGCCAGGGTAAAAGGGAGACCCAGTACTTC | CASSRSQGKRETQYF
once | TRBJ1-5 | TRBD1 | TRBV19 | TGTGCCAGTAGACGGGACAGGGGATCTCAGCCCCAGCATTTT | CASRRDRGSQPQHF
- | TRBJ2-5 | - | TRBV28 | TGTGCCAGCAGTTTCGACGGGAAAGGCGGGGACCAAGAGACCCAGTACTTC | CASSFDGKGGDQETQYF
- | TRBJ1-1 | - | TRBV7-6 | TGTGCCAGCAGCTTAGCGCTGCGGGGGGTGACCTCCCTGAACACTGAAGCTTTCTTT | CASSLALRGVTSLNTEAFF
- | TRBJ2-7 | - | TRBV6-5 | TGTGCCAGCAGTTACGATCCCGCAGCCTACGAGCAGTACTTC | CASSYDPAAYEQYF
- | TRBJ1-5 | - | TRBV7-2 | TGTGCCAGCAGCTTAGTTTCAGGGCGCAATCAGCCCCAGCATTTT | CASSLVSGRNQPQHF
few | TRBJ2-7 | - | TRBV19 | TGTGCCAGTAGTCCGATTGCAGCGTACGAGCAGTACTTC | CASSPIAAYEQYF
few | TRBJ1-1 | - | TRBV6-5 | TGTGCCAGCAGTTACCACGGGACAGAAGCTTTCTTT | CASSYHGTEAFF
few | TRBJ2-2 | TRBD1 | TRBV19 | TGTGCCAGTAGGGGACAGGGGTATACCGGGGAGCTGTTTTTT | CASRGQGYTGELFF